This paragraph reports one TCR beta chain. Per the authors' pipeline: How many nucleated cells were present was estimated from reference gene primer amplification. The table came from immunoSEQ multiplex PCR; TCRdb's copy has only in-frame clones and leaves some out. Clone size and the V and J calls come from that table; the DNA yielded D and trimming. The table records 150,000 to 200,000 clones, around 80% of them present only once. This entry belongs to a study of blood T cell repertoires in COVID-19. Study summary: Researchers got acute and convalescent COVID-19 samples from the United States, Italy and Spain. Sample material is recorded as cDNA or gDNA derived from T cells, B-cell-depleted T cells, or PBMCs.

This CDR3 has 15 residues. With 4 bases removed from V and 0 bases from J, the gap between germline ends came to 12 bases. Germline values: CDR1 LGHDT, CDR2 YNNKEL (reference sequence). The specimen was peripheral blood. This sequence was found in an elderly woman with acute or convalescent COVID-19. The chain joins TRBV3-1 (or the pseudogene TRBV3-2) to TRBJ2-5, with D perhaps matching TRBD2 (6 bases). CDR3 residues: CASSRLTGDQETQYF. CDR3 nucleotides: TGTGCCAGCAGCCGACTTACGGGGGACCAAGAGACCCAGTACTTC.